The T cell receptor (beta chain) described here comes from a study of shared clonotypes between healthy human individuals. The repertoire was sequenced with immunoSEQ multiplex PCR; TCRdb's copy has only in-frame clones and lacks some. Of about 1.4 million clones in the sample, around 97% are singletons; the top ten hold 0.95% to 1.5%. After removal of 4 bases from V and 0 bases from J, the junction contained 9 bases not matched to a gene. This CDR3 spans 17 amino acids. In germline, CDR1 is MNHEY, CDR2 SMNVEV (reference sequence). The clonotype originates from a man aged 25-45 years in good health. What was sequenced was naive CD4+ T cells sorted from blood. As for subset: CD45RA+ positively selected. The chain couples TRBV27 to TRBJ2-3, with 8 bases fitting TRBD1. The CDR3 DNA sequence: TGTGCCAGCAGTTCCCAGATCGACAGGGGAAGCACAGATACGCAGTATTTT. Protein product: CASSSQIDRGSTDTQYF.